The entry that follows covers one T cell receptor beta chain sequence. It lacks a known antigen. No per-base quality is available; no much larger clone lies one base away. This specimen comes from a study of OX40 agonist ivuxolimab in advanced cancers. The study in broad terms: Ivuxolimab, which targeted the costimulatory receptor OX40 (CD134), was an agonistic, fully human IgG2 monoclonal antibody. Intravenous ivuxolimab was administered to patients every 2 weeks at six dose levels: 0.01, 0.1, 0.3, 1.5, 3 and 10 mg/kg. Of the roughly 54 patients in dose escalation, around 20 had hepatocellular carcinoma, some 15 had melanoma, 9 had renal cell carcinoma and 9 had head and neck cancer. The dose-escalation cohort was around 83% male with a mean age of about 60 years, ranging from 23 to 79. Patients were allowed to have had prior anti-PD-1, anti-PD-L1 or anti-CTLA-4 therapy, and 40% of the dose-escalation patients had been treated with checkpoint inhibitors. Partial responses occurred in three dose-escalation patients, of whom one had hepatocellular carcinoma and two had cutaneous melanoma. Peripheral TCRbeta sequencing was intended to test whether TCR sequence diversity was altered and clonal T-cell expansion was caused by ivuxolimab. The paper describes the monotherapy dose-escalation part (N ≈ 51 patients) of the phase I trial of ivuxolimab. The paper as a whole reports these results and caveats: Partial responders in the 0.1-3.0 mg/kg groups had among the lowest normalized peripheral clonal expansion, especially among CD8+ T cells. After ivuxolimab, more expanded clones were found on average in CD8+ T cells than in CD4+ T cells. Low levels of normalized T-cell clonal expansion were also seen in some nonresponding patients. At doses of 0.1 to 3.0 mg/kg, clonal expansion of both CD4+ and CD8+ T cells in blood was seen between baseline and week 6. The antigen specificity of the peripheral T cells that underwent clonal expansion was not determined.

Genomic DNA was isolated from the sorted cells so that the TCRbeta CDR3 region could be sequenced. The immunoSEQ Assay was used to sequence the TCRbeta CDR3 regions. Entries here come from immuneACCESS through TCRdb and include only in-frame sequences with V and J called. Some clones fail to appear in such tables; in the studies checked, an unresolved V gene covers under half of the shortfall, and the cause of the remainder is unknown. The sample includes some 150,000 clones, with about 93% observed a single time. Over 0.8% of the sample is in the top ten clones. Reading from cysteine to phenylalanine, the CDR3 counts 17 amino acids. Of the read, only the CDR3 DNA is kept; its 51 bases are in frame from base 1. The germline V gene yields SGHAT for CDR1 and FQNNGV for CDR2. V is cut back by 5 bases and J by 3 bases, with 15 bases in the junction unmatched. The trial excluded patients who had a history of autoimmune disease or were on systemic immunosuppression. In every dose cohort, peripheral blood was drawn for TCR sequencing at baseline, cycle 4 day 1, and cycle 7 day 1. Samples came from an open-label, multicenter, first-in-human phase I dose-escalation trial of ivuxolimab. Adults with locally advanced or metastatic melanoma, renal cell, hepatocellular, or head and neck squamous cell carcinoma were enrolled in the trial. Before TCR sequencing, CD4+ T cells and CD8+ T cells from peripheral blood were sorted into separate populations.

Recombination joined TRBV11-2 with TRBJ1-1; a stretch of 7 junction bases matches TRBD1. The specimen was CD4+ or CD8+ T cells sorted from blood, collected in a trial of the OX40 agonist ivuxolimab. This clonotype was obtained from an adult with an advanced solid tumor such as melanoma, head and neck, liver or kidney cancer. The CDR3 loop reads CASSPQRGRGWDTEAFF. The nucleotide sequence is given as TGTGCCAGCAGCCCCCAAAGGGGGCGCGGGTGGGACACTGAAGCTTTCTTT.